These 26 T cell receptor beta chains were sequenced from one sample in a study of response to subunit inactivated influenza vaccine. In TCRdb, the RT-PCR reads were re-called with MiXCR into one record per CDR3 protein. The profile shows hundreds of thousands of distinct CDR3 sequences, approximately 16% of them singletons. Here the sequenced sample was CD4+ T cells sorted from PBMCs, taken roughly 24 months after vaccination. The receptors stem from a man in his fifties or sixties who received an inactivated influenza vaccine.

This clonotype was counted between two and nine times. Germline and junction disagree at one end, which may indicate a read error. The chain employs TRBV7-7 and TRBJ2-3; D unclear. The CDR3 is made up of 13 amino acids. The germline V gene encodes CDR1 SSHAT and CDR2 FNYEAQ (reference sequence). The CDR3 bases are TGTGCTAGCAGCTTTGCCGAGTCAGATACGCAGTATTTT. It yields the protein CASSFAESDTQYF.

This chain joins TRBV7-9 and TRBJ1-2, with 7 bases lining up with TRBD1. Germline assignment: CDR1 SEHNR and CDR2 FQNEAQ (reference sequence). There are 14 residues in the CDR3. V shed 6 bases and J 4 bases; nucleotides not matched to a gene: 8. The CDR3 nucleotides read TGTGCCAGCAGATCGAACAGGGGAGGCTATGGCTACACCTTC. This codes for CASRSNRGGYGYTF. Full variable domain (remainder filled in from reference TRBV7-9 and TRBJ1-2): DTGVSQNPRHKITKRGQNVTFRCDPISEHNRLYWYRQTLGQGPEFLTYFQNEAQLEKSRLLSDRFSAERPKGSFSTLEIQRTEQGDSAMYLCASRSNRGGYGYTFGSGTRLTVV.

The CDR3 DNA reads TGCGCCAGCAGCCCCGCACCTAGGGGGGGATACGAGCAGTACTTC. Its translation: CASSPAPRGGYEQYF. The V and J genes are TRBV5-1 and TRBJ2-7, with D possibly TRBD2 on 7 matching bases. Germline V gene lookup returns CDR1 SGHRS and CDR2 YFSETQ. Trimming took 4 bases from V and 4 from J, leaving 18 bases between them. The CDR3 spans 15 residues. Variable domain in full (rest from reference TRBV5-1 and TRBJ2-7): KAGVTQTPRYLIKTRGQQVTLSCSPISGHRSVSWYQQTPGQGLQFLFEYFSETQRNKGNFPGRFSGRQFSNSRSEMNVSTLELGDSALYLCASSPAPRGGYEQYFGPGTRLTVT.

In this sample, this clonotype turned up a few times. This rearrangement joins TRBV6-2 or TRBV6-3 to TRBJ2-7, with D possibly being TRBD1 (6 bases). Germline V gene sequence: CDR1 MNHEY, CDR2 SVGEGT. The CDR3 is 15 residues long. V lost 5 bases to trimming and J lost 0 bases, with 14 bases between them. CDR3 amino acids: CASSLTGHSSYEQYF. The CDR3 DNA reads as TGTGCCAGCAGTCTCACGGGACATAGCTCCTACGAGCAGTACTTC.

This clonotype was seen more than once but under ten times. The genes are TRBV20-1 and TRBJ2-5, with D perhaps matching TRBD1 (5 bases). The CDR3 totals 14 residues. Trimming pared 2 bases from V and 4 bases from J, leaving 14 bases between. The germline CDR1 and CDR2 sequences are DFQATT and SNEGSKA (reference sequence). CDR3 protein: CSARYGYQGETQYF. CDR3 coding DNA: TGCAGTGCTAGATACGGCTACCAGGGAGAGACCCAGTACTTC.

The chain combines TRBV12-3 or TRBV12-4 with TRBJ2-7, with 10 bases that match TRBD2. Trimming removed 6 bases from V and 5 bases from J; junction bases left unmatched: 13. This CDR3 is built from 16 residues. The CDR3 sequence is CASSYNSGRFANEQYF. The CDR3 DNA sequence: TGTGCCAGCAGCTACAATAGCGGGAGGTTTGCTAACGAGCAGTACTTC.

This clonotype was detected many times. This sequence joins TRBV28 and TRBJ2-3; 7 bases agree with TRBD2. Germline V lookup: CDR1 MDHEN, CDR2 SYDVKM. This CDR3 comprises 15 residues. V trimming: 4 bases; J trimming: 0 bases; junction bases outside the gene matches: 4. The CDR3 region is CASSSTSVSTDTQYF. CDR3 in DNA: TGTGCCAGCAGTTCCACTAGCGTTAGCACAGATACGCAGTATTTT. Full variable domain (missing parts from reference TRBV28 and TRBJ2-3): DVKVTQSSRYLVKRTGEKVFLECVQDMDHENMFWYRQDPGLGLRLIYFSYDVKMKEKGDIPEGYSVSREKKERFSLILESASTNQTSMYLCASSSTSVSTDTQYFGPGTRLTVL.

This rearrangement joins TRBV10-3 to TRBJ2-7; D gene unclear. The CDR3 sequence is 15 residues long. Trimming cost V 3 bases and J 3 bases, with 15 bases left between them. Per germline, CDR1 ENHRY and CDR2 SYGVKD. CDR3 loop: CAISESWPQSYEQYF. The CDR3 bases are TGTGCCATCAGTGAATCCTGGCCACAGAGCTACGAGCAGTACTTC.

This clonotype was seen only a few times. CDR3 sequence: CASSTGTGLPRSRAKNIQYF. The CDR3 nucleotides read TGTGCCAGCAGCACCGGGACAGGTTTGCCGCGGAGCCGAGCCAAAAACATTCAGTACTTC. The V gene is TRBV14, the J gene TRBJ2-4, with 8 bases fitting TRBD1. In germline, CDR1 is SGHDN, CDR2 FVKESK. The CDR3 spans 20 residues. V shed 5 bases and J 0 bases; nucleotides not matched to a gene: 18.

In this sample, this clonotype turned up once. The chain carries TRBV4-1 and TRBJ2-5, with D hard to call. This CDR3 contains 13 residues. V lost 0 bases and J 3 bases, leaving 5 bases between the germline ends. Germline CDR1 MGHRA, CDR2 YSYEKL. Written as DNA, the CDR3 is TGCGCCAGCAGCCAAGATAAGAAAGAGACCCAGTACTTC. This codes for CASSQDKKETQYF.

This rearrangement joins TRBV7-2 to TRBJ1-4; D perhaps matches TRBD1 (5 bases). The V and J ends lost 2 bases and 6 bases respectively, with 10 bases between them. Germline V gene lookup returns CDR1 SGHTA and CDR2 FQGNSA. The CDR3 consists of 14 residues. DNA for the CDR3: TGTGCCAGCAGCTTAACAGGCCGAGATGAAAAACTGTTTTTT. This encodes CASSLTGRDEKLFF.

The rearrangement uses TRBV3-1 and TRBJ1-1, with 9 bases identical to TRBD1. CDR1 and CDR2 (germline): LGHDT, YNNKEL (reference sequence). Germline trimming cut 0 bases from V and 5 bases from J; bases unmatched to any gene: 13. The CDR3 has 18 residues. The CDR3 loop is CASSQDYRWGTGNTEAFF. For the CDR3, the DNA is TGTGCCAGCAGCCAAGATTATCGTTGGGGGACAGGGAATACTGAAGCTTTCTTT.

This clonotype was recorded many times. This chain links TRBV29-1 with TRBJ2-6; TRBD1 matches 9 bases. The CDR3 is 16 amino acids. Germline-derived CDR1 and CDR2 are SQVTM and ANQGSEA. V was clipped by 6 bases and J by 0 bases; unmatched bases: 6. CDR3 in DNA: TGCAGCGTGAGGGACAGGGATCACTCTGGGGCCAACGTCCTGACTTTC. Protein product: CSVRDRDHSGANVLTF.

This clonotype came up a few times. The V call is TRBV28, the J call TRBJ1-5; D is perhaps TRBD1 (6 bases). CDR1 is MDHEN, CDR2 SYDVKM, per germline. V lost 4 bases, J lost 2 bases, and 15 bases lay in between. The CDR3 loop spans 16 amino acids. CDR3 sequence: CASSWDKAVGNQPQHF. In nucleotides, the CDR3 is TGTGCCAGCAGTTGGGACAAGGCCGTAGGCAATCAGCCCCAGCATTTT.

This clonotype was observed a handful of times. This clone may be a read error of a much larger clone one base away. The V gene is TRBV20-1, the J gene TRBJ2-5; TRBD2 might be the D (6 bases). The V gene's germline CDR1 is DFQATT and CDR2 SNEGSKA (reference sequence). Trimming took 6 bases from V and 5 from J, leaving 22 bases between them. The CDR3 sequence is 15 residues long. CDR3 nucleotides: TGCAGTGCGCAAATACCGGGACGGGGGTCCGAGACCCAGTACTTC. This codes for CSAQIPGRGSETQYF.

The chain has TRBV9 and TRBJ2-5; D perhaps matches TRBD1 (5 bases). The CDR3 runs to 15 residues. Germline V gene sequence: CDR1 SGDLS, CDR2 YYNGEE. Deletions cut 0 bases from V and 1 base from J, with 10 bases between. The DNA of the CDR3 is TGTGCCAGCAGCGTAGGGGGCTTAAGCCAAGAGACCCAGTACTTC. Translating it yields CASSVGGLSQETQYF.

The V and J genes are TRBV6-1 and TRBJ2-7; 8 positions match TRBD2. The V segment lost 6 bases and the J segment 0 bases; nucleotides outside the gene matches: 4. CDR1 MNHNS and CDR2 SASEGT come from the germline V gene. This CDR3 is 14 amino acids long. CDR3 bases: TGTGCCAGCAGGATAGCGGGAAGCTCCTACGAGCAGTACTTC. Encoded protein: CASRIAGSSYEQYF.

The chain carries TRBV6-2 or TRBV6-3 and TRBJ1-4, with D possibly matching TRBD1 (5 bases). The CDR3 has 11 amino acids. V lost 5 bases and J lost 14, with 12 bases in between. CDR1 MNHEY and CDR2 SVGEGT come from the germline V gene. As DNA, the CDR3 is TGTGCCAGCAGTCCAGGGTCGCGGCTGTTTTTT. Its protein is CASSPGSRLFF.

The chain employs TRBV2 and TRBJ1-2; no reliable D call. Germline V gene lookup returns CDR1 SNHLY and CDR2 FYNNEI. V shed 4 bases and J shed 7 bases, with 16 bases lying between them. The CDR3 is 14 residues long. The chain's CDR3 is CASSGLTLLSGYTF. The CDR3 DNA follows: TGTGCCAGCAGTGGCCTGACCCTACTCAGTGGCTACACCTTC.

There are a few counts of this clonotype. The V gene is TRBV7-3, the J gene TRBJ2-2; D call uncertain. CDR3 length: 16 residues. The V end was cut by 0 bases, the J end by 0 bases, with 8 bases between. Germline CDR1 SGHTA, CDR2 FQGTGA. This chain's CDR3 is CASSLTWNTNTGELFF. Written as DNA, the CDR3 is TGTGCCAGCAGCTTAACGTGGAACACGAACACCGGGGAGCTGTTTTTT.

This clonotype has a handful of counts. This sequence joins TRBV29-1 and TRBJ2-3; weak D call: TRBD1 (5 bases). V dropped 8 bases and J dropped 2 bases, with 14 bases sitting between them. Germline CDR1 reads SQVTM; CDR2 reads ANQGSEA. The CDR3 has 13 residues. CDR3 amino acids: CSTTVSNTDTQYF. Written as DNA, the CDR3 is TGCAGCACGACAGTTTCGAACACAGATACGCAGTATTTT.

This clonotype has just a few counts. The CDR3 bases are TGTGCCAGCAAGAGTGTGGAGGGGAATGAGCAGTTCTTC. Encoded protein: CASKSVEGNEQFF. The rearrangement uses TRBV27 and TRBJ2-1; weak D call: TRBD2 (6 bases). This CDR3 region has 13 residues. Germline V lookup: CDR1 MNHEY, CDR2 SMNVEV (reference sequence). Trimming removed 7 bases at V and 7 bases at J, with 14 bases between.

In nucleotides, the CDR3 is TGTGCCAGCAGCCAAGATGGGGGGAATTCAGATACGCAGTATTTT. Its translation is CASSQDGGNSDTQYF. The chain is built from TRBV4-2 and TRBJ2-3, with a tentative D call TRBD2 (6 bases). This CDR3 has 15 residues. Germline V gene data show CDR1 as LGHNA and CDR2 as YNFKEQ. V lost 0 bases to trimming and J lost 4 bases, with 11 bases between them.

This rearrangement joins TRBV20-1 to TRBJ1-6; no clear D gene. V lost 0 bases and J lost 0, with 9 bases in between. The germline gives CDR1 DFQATT, CDR2 SNEGSKA (reference sequence). CDR3 length: 16 residues. In DNA, the CDR3 is TGCAGTGCTAGAGATACCGGGCGCTCCTATAATTCACCCCTCCACTTT. It specifies CSARDTGRSYNSPLHF.

The V gene is TRBV3-1, the J gene TRBJ1-4, with D possibly TRBD1 on 5 matching bases. Germline values: CDR1 LGHDT, CDR2 YNNKEL (reference sequence). The V end lost 0 bases, the J end lost 8 bases, and 13 bases lay between the germline ends. The CDR3 totals 15 residues. This CDR3 reads CASSQDGGSEEKLFF. In DNA form, the CDR3 reads TGTGCCAGCAGCCAAGATGGGGGGAGTGAGGAAAAACTGTTTTTT.

The chain has TRBV4-2 and TRBJ2-5; the match to TRBD1 covers 7 bases. In germline, CDR1 is LGHNA, CDR2 YNFKEQ. V lost 6 bases and J lost 4; bases outside the gene matches: 11. The CDR3 is made up of 15 amino acids. The CDR3 DNA is TGTGCCAGCAGTCCTAGCCCTGACAGGGCAGAGACCCAGTACTTC. Translation: CASSPSPDRAETQYF.